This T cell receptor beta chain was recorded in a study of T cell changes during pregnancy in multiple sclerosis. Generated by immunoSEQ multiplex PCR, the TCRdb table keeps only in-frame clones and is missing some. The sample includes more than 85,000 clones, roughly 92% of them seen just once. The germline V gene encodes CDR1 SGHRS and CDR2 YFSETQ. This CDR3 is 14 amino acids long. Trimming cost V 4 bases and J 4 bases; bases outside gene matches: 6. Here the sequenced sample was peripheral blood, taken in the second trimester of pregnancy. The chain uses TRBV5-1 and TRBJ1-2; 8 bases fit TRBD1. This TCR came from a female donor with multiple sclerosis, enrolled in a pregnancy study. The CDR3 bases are TGCGCCAGCAGCGGAACGACAGGGGCCTATGGCTACACCTTC. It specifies CASSGTTGAYGYTF.